This is a list of T cell receptor beta chains from one sample in a study of tumour-infiltrating T cells in Burkitt lymphoma. Clones were read by immunoSEQ multiplex PCR, and TCRdb kept only the in-frame ones, dropping some. The sample contains around 50,000 clones, roughly 30% of which appear only once. Material for sequencing was tumor tissue. The source is a human donor with Burkitt lymphoma. The CDR3 runs from the conserved cysteine through the conserved F or W. Each record gives: D gene, V gene, J gene, clone size, CDR3 DNA, CDR3 protein. A D gene is named only where the DNA matches it firmly. The size entry is marked missing in some rows and otherwise reads once, few, many or a size class.

TRBD2	TRBV5-1	TRBJ2-1	few	TGCGCCAGCAGCTTGGAAGCTAGCGGGGAGCAGTTCTTC	CASSLEASGEQFF
NA	TRBV7-2	TRBJ2-3	NA	TGTGCCAGCAGCCGCCGGGCCCTCACAGATACGCAGTATTTT	CASSRRALTDTQYF
NA	TRBV7-6	TRBJ1-4	NA	TGTGCCAGCAGCTCGCGGACGCGGGATGAAAAACTGTTTTTT	CASSSRTRDEKLFF
NA	TRBV11-2	TRBJ1-2	few	TGTGCCAGCAGCTTAGGACACTTCTATGGCTACACCTTC	CASSLGHFYGYTF
NA	TRBV6-1	TRBJ1-1	few	TGTGCCAGCAGTCTGAGTGGGGGGTCCACTGAAGCTTTCTTT	CASSLSGGSTEAFF
NA	TRBV5-6	TRBJ2-7	few	TGTGCCAGCAACCACGGGACCTCCTACGAGCAGTACTTC	CASNHGTSYEQYF
NA	TRBV25-1	TRBJ1-6	NA	TGTGCCAGCAGTGCCCCGACAGCAAATTCACCCCTCCACTTT	CASSAPTANSPLHF
NA	TRBV18	TRBJ2-4	NA	TGTGCCAGCTCACCGGCCGGCAATGCTGGCCTTACGTACATTCAGTACTTC	CASSPAGNAGLTYIQYF
TRBD2	TRBV4-1	TRBJ2-4	NA	TGCGCCAGCAGCCAAGGTAGCGGGGGGCGGTCTCATCAGTACTTC	CASSQGSGGRSHQYF
TRBD1	TRBV5-1	TRBJ2-3	NA	TGCGCCAGCAGCCAAGGACAGGGTAGCACAGATACGCAGTATTTT	CASSQGQGSTDTQYF
NA	TRBV5-1	TRBJ1-1	few	TGCGCCAGCAGCTTTTGGGGAGGGGACGGTGAAGCTTTCTTT	CASSFWGGDGEAFF
NA	TRBV2	TRBJ2-2	few	TGTGCCAGCAATAAGGGGGGATCGAACACCGGGGAGCTGTTTTTT	CASNKGGSNTGELFF
NA	TRBV19	TRBJ1-3	few	TGTGCCAGTAGTATGTCGACAGCCTCTGGAAACACCATATATTTT	CASSMSTASGNTIYF
TRBD1	TRBV18	TRBJ2-7	NA	TGTGCCAGCTCACCGCGGACAGGGCACTCCTACGAGCAGTACTTC	CASSPRTGHSYEQYF
NA	TRBV25-1	TRBJ1-4	NA	TGTGCCAGCAGTGAATATTGGGGGATGAATGAAAAACTGTTTTTT	CASSEYWGMNEKLFF
TRBD1	TRBV4-2	TRBJ1-1	few	TGTGCCAGCAGCCAACGGGACAGCCAGAACACTGAAGCTTTCTTT	CASSQRDSQNTEAFF
TRBD2	TRBV5-6	TRBJ2-5	NA	TGTGCCAGCAGCTTCATCGCGGGGGGGAGAGAGACCCAGTACTTC	CASSFIAGGRETQYF